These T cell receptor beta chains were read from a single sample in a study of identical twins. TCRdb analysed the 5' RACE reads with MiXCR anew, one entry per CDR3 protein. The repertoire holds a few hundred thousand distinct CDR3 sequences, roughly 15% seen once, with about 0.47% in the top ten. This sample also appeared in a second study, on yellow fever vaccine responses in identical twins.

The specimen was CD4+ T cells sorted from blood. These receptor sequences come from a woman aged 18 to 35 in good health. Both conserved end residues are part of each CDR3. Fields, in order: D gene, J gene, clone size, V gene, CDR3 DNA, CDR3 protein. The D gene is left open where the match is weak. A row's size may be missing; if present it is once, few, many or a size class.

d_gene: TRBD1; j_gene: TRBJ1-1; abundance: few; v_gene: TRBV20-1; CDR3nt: TGCAGTGCTAGAGAGGACAGGGGGCTTGGTGAAGCTTTCTTT; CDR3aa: CSAREDRGLGEAFF
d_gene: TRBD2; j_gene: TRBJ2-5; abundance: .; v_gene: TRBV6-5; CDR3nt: TGTGCCAGCAGTTACCGGACTAGCGGGAGACGGGAGACCCAGTACTTC; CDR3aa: CASSYRTSGRRETQYF
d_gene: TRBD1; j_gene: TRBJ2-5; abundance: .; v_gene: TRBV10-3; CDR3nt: TGTGCCATCAGTCAAACGGGACAGCGGACCTGGCAAGAGACCCAGTACTTC; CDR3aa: CAISQTGQRTWQETQYF
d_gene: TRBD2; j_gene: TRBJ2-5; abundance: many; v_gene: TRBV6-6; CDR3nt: TGTGCCAGCAGTTATTGGGCGGGGGGGCATGAGACCCAGTACTTC; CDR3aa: CASSYWAGGHETQYF
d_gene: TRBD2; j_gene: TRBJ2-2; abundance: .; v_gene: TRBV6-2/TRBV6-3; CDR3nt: TGTGCCAGCACCTGGACTAGCGGGAGTTCGAACACCGGGGAGCTGTTTTTT; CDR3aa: CASTWTSGSSNTGELFF
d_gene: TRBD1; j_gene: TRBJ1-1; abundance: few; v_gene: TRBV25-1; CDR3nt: TGTGCCAGCAGTGAAATGACAGGGGGCATCGGGATCACTGAAGCTTTCTTT; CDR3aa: CASSEMTGGIGITEAFF
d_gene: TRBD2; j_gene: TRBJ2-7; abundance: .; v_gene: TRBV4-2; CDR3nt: TGTGCCAGCAGCCAAGAAGGGACTAGGATCCCCTACGAGCAGTACTTC; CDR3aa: CASSQEGTRIPYEQYF
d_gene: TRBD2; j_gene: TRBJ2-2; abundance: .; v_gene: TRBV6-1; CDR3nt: TGTGCCAGCAGCCTTCGACTAGCGGGGCACACCGGGGAGCTGTTTTTT; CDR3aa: CASSLRLAGHTGELFF
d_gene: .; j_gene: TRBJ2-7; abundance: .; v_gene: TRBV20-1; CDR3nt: TGCAGTGCCCATATTAGCCCTACCTACGAGCAGTACTTC; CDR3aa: CSAHISPTYEQYF
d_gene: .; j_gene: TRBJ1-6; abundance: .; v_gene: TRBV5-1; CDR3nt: TGCGCCAGCAGCTCACGGCCGAGGGATTCACCCCTCCACTTT; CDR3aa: CASSSRPRDSPLHF
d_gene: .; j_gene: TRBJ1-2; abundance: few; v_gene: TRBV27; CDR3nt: TGTGCCAGCAGTTCGGGGCCAGCTGAGGCTAACTATGGCTACACCTTC; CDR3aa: CASSSGPAEANYGYTF
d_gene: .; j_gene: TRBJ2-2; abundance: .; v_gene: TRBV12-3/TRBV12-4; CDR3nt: TGTGCCAGCAGTTTTATGCACGGGGAGCTGTTTTTT; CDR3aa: CASSFMHGELFF
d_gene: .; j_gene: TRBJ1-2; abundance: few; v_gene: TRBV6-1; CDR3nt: TGTGCCAGCAGTGAACCTCGGTCAGCCAACTATGGCTACACCTTC; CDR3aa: CASSEPRSANYGYTF
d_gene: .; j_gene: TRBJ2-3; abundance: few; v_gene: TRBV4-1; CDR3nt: TGCGCCAGCAGCCAAGGGGGTGGCTACCTGAGATCCACAGATACGCAGTATTTT; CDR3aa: CASSQGGGYLRSTDTQYF
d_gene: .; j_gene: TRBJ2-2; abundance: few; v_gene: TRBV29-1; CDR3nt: TGCAGCGTTGAACTGGCAGGGGTTAACACCGGGGAGCTGTTTTTT; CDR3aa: CSVELAGVNTGELFF
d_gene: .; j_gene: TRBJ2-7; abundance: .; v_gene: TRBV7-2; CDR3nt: TGTGCCAGCAGCCGTAGGGTTGTGGCCTACGAGCAGTACTTC; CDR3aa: CASSRRVVAYEQYF
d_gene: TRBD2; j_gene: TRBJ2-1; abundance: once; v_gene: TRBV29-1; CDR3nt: TGCAGCGTTGATTCTAGCGGGGGGGGTGAGCAGTTCTTC; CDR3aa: CSVDSSGGGEQFF
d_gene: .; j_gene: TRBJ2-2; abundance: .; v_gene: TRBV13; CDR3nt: TGTGCCAGCAGCTTAGATCGGGGGTACACCGGGGAGCTGTTTTTT; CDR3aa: CASSLDRGYTGELFF
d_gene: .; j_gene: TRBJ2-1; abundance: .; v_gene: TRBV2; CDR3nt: TGTGCCAGCAGTGCCCGAAGGGGCACTCGGTACAATGAGCAGTTCTTC; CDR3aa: CASSARRGTRYNEQFF
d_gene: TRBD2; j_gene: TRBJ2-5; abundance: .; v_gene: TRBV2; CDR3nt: TGTGCCAGCAGTGAAATGGGACTAGCGGAACAAGAGACCCAGTACTTC; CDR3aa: CASSEMGLAEQETQYF
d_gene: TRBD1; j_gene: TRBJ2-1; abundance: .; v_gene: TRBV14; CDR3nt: TGTGCCAGCAGCCAGATGGGACAGGCTCACAATGAGCAGTTCTTC; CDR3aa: CASSQMGQAHNEQFF
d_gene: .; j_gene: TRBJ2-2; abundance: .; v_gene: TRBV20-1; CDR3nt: TGCAGTGCTAGAGGCGAATCGAACACCGGGGAGCTGTTTTTT; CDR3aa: CSARGESNTGELFF
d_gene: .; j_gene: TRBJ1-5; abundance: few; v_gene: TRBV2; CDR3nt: TGTGCCAGCAAGAAATCCGATCAGCCCCAGCATTTT; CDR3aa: CASKKSDQPQHF
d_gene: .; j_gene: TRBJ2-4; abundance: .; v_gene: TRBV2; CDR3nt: TGTGCCAGCAGGCGGGCAGGCGGGAACATTCAGTACTTC; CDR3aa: CASRRAGGNIQYF
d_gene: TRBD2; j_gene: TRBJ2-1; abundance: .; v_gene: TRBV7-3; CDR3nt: TGTGCCAGCAGCTGGGGACTAGCGGGACCGAGCTCCTACAATGAGCAGTTCTTC; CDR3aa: CASSWGLAGPSSYNEQFF
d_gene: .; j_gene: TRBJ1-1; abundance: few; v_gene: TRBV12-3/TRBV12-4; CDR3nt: TGTGCCAGCAGTTCCCCTATTTTTTCTGAAGCTTTCTTT; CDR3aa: CASSSPIFSEAFF
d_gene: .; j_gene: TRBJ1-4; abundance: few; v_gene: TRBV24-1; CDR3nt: TGTGCCACCAGTGGATCCGGGTTAAATGAAAAACTGTTTTTT; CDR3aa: CATSGSGLNEKLFF
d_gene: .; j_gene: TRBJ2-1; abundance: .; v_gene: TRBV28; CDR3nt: TGTGCCAGCAGTCCAGAAAGGGGATGGTGGAATGAGCAGTTCTTC; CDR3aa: CASSPERGWWNEQFF
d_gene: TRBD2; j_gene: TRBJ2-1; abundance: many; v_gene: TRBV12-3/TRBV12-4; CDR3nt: TGTGCCAGCAGCCTATCCGGGACTAGCGGGAGTGAGCAGTTCTTC; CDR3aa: CASSLSGTSGSEQFF
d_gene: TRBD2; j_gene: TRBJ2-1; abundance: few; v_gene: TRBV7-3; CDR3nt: TGTGCCAGCAGCCCCTCTAGCGGGGCTTACAATGAGCAGTTCTTC; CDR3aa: CASSPSSGAYNEQFF
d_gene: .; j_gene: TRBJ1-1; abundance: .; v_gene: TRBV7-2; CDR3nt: TGTGCCAGCAGCCCGGCCACTGAAGCTTTCTTT; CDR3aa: CASSPATEAFF
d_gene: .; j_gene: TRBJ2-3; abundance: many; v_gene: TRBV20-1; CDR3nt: TGCAGTGCTAGAGTACTCGGAGGGGGCGCATCGGATACGCAGTATTTT; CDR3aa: CSARVLGGGASDTQYF
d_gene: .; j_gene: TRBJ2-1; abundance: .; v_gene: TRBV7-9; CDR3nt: TGTGCCAGCAGCTTAGATTGGGAGTGGGATAACAATGAGCAGTTCTTC; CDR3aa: CASSLDWEWDNNEQFF
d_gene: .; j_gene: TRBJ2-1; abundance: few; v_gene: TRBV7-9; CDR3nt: TGTGCCGGATACGACAGAGACAATGAGCAGTTCTTC; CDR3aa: CAGYDRDNEQFF
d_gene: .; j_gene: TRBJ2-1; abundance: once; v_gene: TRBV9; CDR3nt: TGTGCCAGCAGCCCCCGGATGCCTGCCAATGAGCAGTTCTTC; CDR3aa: CASSPRMPANEQFF
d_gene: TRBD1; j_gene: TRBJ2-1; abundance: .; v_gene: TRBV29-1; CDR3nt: TGCAGCGTGGAGGGCCGGGACAGGAATTACAATGAGCAGTTCTTC; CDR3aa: CSVEGRDRNYNEQFF
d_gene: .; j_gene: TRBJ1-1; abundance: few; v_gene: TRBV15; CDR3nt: TGTGCCACCAGCAGAGGGTTGTACGGAAAGATGAACACTGAAGCTTTCTTT; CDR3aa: CATSRGLYGKMNTEAFF
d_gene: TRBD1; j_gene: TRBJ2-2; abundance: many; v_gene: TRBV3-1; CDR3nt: TGTGCCAGCAGGGACAGGGTTCCCGGGGAGCTGTTTTTT; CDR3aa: CASRDRVPGELFF
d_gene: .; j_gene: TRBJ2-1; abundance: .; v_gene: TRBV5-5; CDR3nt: TGTGCCAGCAGCTTGTTTGGCCTATCCTACAATGAGCAGTTCTTC; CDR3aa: CASSLFGLSYNEQFF
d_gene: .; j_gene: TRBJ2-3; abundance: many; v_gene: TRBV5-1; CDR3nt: TGCGCCAGCAGCGGCCCTAGCACAGATACGCAGTATTTT; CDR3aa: CASSGPSTDTQYF
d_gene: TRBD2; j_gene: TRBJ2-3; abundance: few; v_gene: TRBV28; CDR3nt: TGTGCCAGCAGCTTCTTTGCGGGAGAAGATACGCAGTATTTT; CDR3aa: CASSFFAGEDTQYF
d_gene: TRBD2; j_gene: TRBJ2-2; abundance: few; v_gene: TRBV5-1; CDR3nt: TGCGCCAGCAGCTTGGCGGTAGCGGGAGGCACCGGGGAGCTGTTTTTT; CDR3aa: CASSLAVAGGTGELFF
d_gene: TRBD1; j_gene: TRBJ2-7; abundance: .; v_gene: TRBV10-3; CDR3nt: TGTGCCATCAGTGACGGGACAGGGTCCTACGAGCAGTACTTC; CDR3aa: CAISDGTGSYEQYF
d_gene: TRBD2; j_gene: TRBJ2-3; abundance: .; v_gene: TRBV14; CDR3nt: TGTGCCAGCAGCCAAGGCGGGGCGGGAGGCGGAGATACGCAGTATTTT; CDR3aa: CASSQGGAGGGDTQYF
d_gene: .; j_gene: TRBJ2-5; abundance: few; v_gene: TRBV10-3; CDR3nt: TGTGCCATCAGCAGTGGTTCCCAAGAGACCCAGTACTTC; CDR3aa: CAISSGSQETQYF
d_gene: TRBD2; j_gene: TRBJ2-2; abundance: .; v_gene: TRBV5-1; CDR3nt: TGCGCCAGCAGCTCGGGACTAGCGGGGCCCACCACCGGGGAGCTGTTTTTT; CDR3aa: CASSSGLAGPTTGELFF
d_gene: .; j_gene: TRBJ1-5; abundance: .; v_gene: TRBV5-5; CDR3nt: TGTGCCAGCAGCTTTTTGGTAACCGGGGGAGGCCGCAATCAGCCCCAGCATTTT; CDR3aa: CASSFLVTGGGRNQPQHF
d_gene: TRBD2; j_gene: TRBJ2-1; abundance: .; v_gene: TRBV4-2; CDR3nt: TGTGCCAGCAGCCAAGGGTGGACTAGCGGGAGCGATGAGCAGTTCTTC; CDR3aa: CASSQGWTSGSDEQFF
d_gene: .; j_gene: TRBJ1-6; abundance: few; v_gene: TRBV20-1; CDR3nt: TGCAGTGCTAGACATTTGACAGCGAGCTCCTATAATTCACCCCTCCACTTT; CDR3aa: CSARHLTASSYNSPLHF
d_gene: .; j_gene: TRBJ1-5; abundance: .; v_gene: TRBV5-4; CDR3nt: TGTGCCAGCAGCTCTAGCCTTATAACAGGGCCCCTTTTTAATCAGCCCCAGCATTTT; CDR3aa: CASSSSLITGPLFNQPQHF
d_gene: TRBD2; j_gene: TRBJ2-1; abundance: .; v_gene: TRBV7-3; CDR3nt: TGTGCCAGCAGCTTATCCCCATTAGCGGGAGAAAATGAGCAGTTCTTC; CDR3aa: CASSLSPLAGENEQFF
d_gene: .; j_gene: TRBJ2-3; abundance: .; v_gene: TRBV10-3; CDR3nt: TGTGCCATCAGTGGCCCGGGGGCCGGGCAAGATACGCAGTATTTT; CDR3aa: CAISGPGAGQDTQYF
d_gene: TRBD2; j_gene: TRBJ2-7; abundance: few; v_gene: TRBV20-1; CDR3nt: TGCAGTGCCTCCCCTGGGACTAGCGGGAGTTACGAGCAGTACTTC; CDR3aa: CSASPGTSGSYEQYF
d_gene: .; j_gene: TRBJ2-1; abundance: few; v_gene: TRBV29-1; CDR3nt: TGCAGCGCTGGGAAAGAGGGCGGGGATTACAATGAGCAGTTCTTC; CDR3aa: CSAGKEGGDYNEQFF
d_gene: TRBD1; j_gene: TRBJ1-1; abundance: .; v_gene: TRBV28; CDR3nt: TGTGCCAGCAGTTTAATCGCCGGGACAGGGATGATGGCTTTCTTT; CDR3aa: CASSLIAGTGMMAFF
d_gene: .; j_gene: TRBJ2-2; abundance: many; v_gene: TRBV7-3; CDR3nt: TGTGCCAGCAGCTTAACTAGCACCGGGGAGCTGTTTTTT; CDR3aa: CASSLTSTGELFF
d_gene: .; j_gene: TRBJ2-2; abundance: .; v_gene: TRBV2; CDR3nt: TGTGCCAGCAACGAACAGGGATCTGGCGGGGAGCTGTTTTTT; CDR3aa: CASNEQGSGGELFF
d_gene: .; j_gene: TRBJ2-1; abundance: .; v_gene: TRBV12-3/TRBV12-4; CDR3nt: TGTGCCAGCAGTTTAGCGTCGGTGAACAATGAGCAGTTCTTC; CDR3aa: CASSLASVNNEQFF